The 14 T cell receptor beta chains below all came from one sample that was sequenced in a study of CD8 T cells in ankylosing spondylitis. TCRdb ran MiXCR on the 5' RACE reads and lists one entry per CDR3 protein. The table lists 700,000 to 1,000,000 distinct CDR3 sequences, approximately 12% of them singletons. Study findings and constraints: Among TCR beta sequences, a motif of several highly homologous variants appeared characteristic of ankylosing spondylitis blood.

Their cognate antigens are unknown. The sample comprised blood, either unsorted or a sorted T cell fraction (not recorded which). Every receptor here comes from a male donor with ankylosing spondylitis.

This clonotype was counted a few times. The chain employs TRBV5-1 and TRBJ2-3; no definite D call. In germline, CDR1 is SGHRS, CDR2 YFSETQ. V shed 0 bases and J shed 5 bases, with 10 bases lying between them. CDR3 length: 14 amino acids. The CDR3 loop is CASSLALSIDTQYF. Written as DNA, the CDR3 is TGCGCCAGCAGCTTGGCCCTCTCTATAGATACGCAGTATTTT.

The chain uses TRBV28 and TRBJ1-1; possible D gene TRBD1, 5 bases. Germline CDR1 and CDR2: MDHEN and SYDVKM. V was cut by 3 bases and J by 5 bases, with 19 bases left in between. The CDR3 spans 16 residues. The CDR3 loop reads CASSLGQGEWFTEAFF. Written as DNA, the CDR3 is TGTGCCAGCAGTTTGGGGCAGGGAGAGTGGTTTACTGAAGCTTTCTTT.

This clonotype was counted ten times or more. The V gene is TRBV7-2, the J gene TRBJ2-5; 7 nucleotides line up with TRBD2. The germline gives CDR1 SGHTA, CDR2 FQGNSA. J gave up 4 bases and V 7 bases, and 6 bases lay outside the gene matches. The CDR3 consists of 13 residues. The CDR3: CASTPAGVETQYF. The CDR3 DNA reads as TGTGCCAGCACCCCGGCGGGGGTAGAGACCCAGTACTTC.

In its sample, this clonotype was seen many times. The genes are TRBV20-1 and TRBJ1-5; D unclear. This CDR3 contains 15 residues. V lost 5 bases to trimming and J lost 0 bases, with 14 bases between them. Germline CDR1 and CDR2: DFQATT and SNEGSKA (reference sequence). Written as DNA, the CDR3 is TGCAGTGCTTTGCCTGACATTCTTAGCAATCAGCCCCAGCATTTT. Protein product: CSALPDILSNQPQHF.

The table lists this clonotype with a few counts. The chain is built from TRBV10-3 and TRBJ1-2; 7 nucleotides line up with TRBD1. Per germline, CDR1 ENHRY and CDR2 SYGVKD. The J segment lost 3 bases and the V segment lost 2 bases, leaving 6 bases of the junction unmatched. The CDR3 contains 15 residues. CDR3 nucleotide sequence: TGTGCCATCAGTGAGCGACAGGGATATTACTATGGCTACACCTTC. Amino acids: CAISERQGYYYGYTF.

The rearrangement joins TRBV24-1 to TRBJ2-5; a weak D match, TRBD1 (6 bases). The CDR3 spans 15 residues. From germline, CDR1 is KGHDR and CDR2 SFDVKD. V gave up 4 bases and J gave up 2 bases, with 13 bases separating them. CDR3 DNA sequence: TGTGCCACCAGTGACCCCAGACAGGAGCAAGAGACCCAGTACTTC. Residues: CATSDPRQEQETQYF.

This clonotype was counted a few times. The V and J genes are TRBV6-2 or TRBV6-3 and TRBJ2-2; D gene ambiguous. Trimming pared 6 bases from V and 0 bases from J, leaving 11 bases between. The CDR3 is 15 residues long. The V gene's germline CDR1 is MNHEY and CDR2 SVGEGT. As DNA, the CDR3 is TGTGCCAGCAGACCCAGCCGGTCGAACACCGGGGAGCTGTTTTTT. Its translation is CASRPSRSNTGELFF.

In its sample, this clonotype was seen many times. The rearrangement links TRBV5-1 to TRBJ1-2; TRBD1 is a possible D gene (5 bases). The V end was cut by 1 base, the J end by 6 bases, with 16 bases between. CDR1 and CDR2 from the germline V gene are SGHRS and YFSETQ. CDR3 length: 15 amino acids. CDR3 in amino acids: CASSLTGRNENGYTF. The CDR3 DNA sequence: TGCGCCAGCAGCTTGACAGGACGAAACGAAAATGGCTACACCTTC.

The chain has TRBV23-1 and TRBJ2-7; D call uncertain. Being an ORF, TRBV23-1 has a function that is uncertain. Trimming removed 4 bases from V and 4 bases from J, with 14 bases in between. The CDR3 runs 14 residues. The CDR3 nucleotides are TGCGCCAGCAGTCTACTCCTCTTTTGGTACGAGCAGTACTTC. It is translated as CASSLLLFWYEQYF.

The V and J genes are TRBV20-1 and TRBJ2-3; D may be TRBD1 or TRBD2 (5 bases each). The germline V gene encodes CDR1 DFQATT and CDR2 SNEGSKA (reference sequence). The CDR3 totals 14 residues. V was trimmed by 6 bases and J by 2 bases, leaving 15 bases between them. CDR3 DNA: TGCAGTGCAACGACCGGGACGTCCACAGATACGCAGTATTTT. Translating gives CSATTGTSTDTQYF.

This clonotype was seen a handful of times. This chain joins TRBV4-1 and TRBJ1-5, with no clear D. Per the germline V gene, CDR1 is MGHRA and CDR2 is YSYEKL. The CDR3 sequence is 15 residues long. Trimming left V 4 bases short and J 6 bases short, with 16 bases between. The CDR3 coding sequence is TGCGCCAGCAGCCGAGACGTCACGCCCTCTCAGCCCCAGCATTTT. Protein: CASSRDVTPSQPQHF.

This chain uses TRBV28 with TRBJ2-3; D might be TRBD1 (5 bases). The CDR3 sequence is 14 residues long. Trimming pared 7 bases from V and 1 base from J, leaving 12 bases between. Germline V lookup: CDR1 MDHEN, CDR2 SYDVKM. Here the CDR3 reads CASTVGPGTDTQYF. The CDR3 DNA sequence: TGTGCCAGCACCGTGGGGCCCGGCACAGATACGCAGTATTTT.

The gene calls are TRBV5-6 and TRBJ2-5; D call uncertain. This CDR3 has 15 residues. V was cut by 0 bases and J by 1 base, with 10 bases left in between. Per germline, CDR1 SGHDT and CDR2 YYEEEE. The chain's CDR3 is CASSLVRPFQETQYF. CDR3 nucleotides: TGTGCCAGCAGCTTGGTGCGGCCATTCCAAGAGACCCAGTACTTC.

This clonotype was observed a few times. This chain uses TRBV12-3 or TRBV12-4 with TRBJ2-1; 10 bases agree with TRBD2. V lost 3 bases, J lost 5 bases, and 7 bases stayed unmatched. This CDR3 comprises 16 residues. The chain's CDR3 is CASSFPAGGPDNEQFF. The CDR3 DNA reads as TGTGCCAGCAGTTTCCCAGCGGGAGGGCCCGACAATGAGCAGTTCTTC.